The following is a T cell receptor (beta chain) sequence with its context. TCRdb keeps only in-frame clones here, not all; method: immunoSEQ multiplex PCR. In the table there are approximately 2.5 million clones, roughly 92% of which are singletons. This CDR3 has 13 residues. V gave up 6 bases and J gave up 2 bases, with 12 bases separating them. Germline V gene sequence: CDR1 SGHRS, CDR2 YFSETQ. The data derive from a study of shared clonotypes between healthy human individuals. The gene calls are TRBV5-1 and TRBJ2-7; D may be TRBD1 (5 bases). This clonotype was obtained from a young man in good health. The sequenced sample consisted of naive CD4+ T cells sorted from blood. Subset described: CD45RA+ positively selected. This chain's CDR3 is CASNPDRAYEQYF. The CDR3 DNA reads TGCGCCAGCAACCCAGACAGAGCCTACGAGCAGTACTTC.